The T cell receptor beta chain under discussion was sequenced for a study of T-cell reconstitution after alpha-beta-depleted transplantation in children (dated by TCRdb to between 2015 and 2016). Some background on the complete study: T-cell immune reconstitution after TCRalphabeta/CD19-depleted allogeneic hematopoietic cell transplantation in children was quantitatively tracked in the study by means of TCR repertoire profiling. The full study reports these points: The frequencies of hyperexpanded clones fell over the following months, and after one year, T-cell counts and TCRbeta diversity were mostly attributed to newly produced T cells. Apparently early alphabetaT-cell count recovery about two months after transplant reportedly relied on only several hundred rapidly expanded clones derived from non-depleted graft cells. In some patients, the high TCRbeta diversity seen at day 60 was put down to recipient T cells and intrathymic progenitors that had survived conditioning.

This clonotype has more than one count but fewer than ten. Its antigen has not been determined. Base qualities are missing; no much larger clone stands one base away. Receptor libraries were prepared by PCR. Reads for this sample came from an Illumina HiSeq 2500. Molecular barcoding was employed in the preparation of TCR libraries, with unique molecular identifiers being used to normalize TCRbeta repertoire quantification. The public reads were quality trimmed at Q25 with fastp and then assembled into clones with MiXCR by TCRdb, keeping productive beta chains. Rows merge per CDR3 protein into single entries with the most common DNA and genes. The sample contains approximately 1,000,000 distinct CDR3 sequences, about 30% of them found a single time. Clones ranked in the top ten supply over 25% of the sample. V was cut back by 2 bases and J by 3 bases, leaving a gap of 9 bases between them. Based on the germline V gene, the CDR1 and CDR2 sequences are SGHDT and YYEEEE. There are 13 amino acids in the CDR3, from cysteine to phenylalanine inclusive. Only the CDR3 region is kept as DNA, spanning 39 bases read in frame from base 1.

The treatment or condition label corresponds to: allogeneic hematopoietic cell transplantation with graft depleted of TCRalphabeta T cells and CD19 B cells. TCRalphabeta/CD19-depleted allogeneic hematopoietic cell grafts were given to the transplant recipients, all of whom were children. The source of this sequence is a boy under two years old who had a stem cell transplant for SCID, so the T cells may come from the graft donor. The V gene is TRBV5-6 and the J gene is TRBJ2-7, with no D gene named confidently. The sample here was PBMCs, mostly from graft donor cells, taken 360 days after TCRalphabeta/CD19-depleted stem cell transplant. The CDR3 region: CASSFPTLYEQYF. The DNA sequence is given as TGTGCCAGCAGCTTCCCGACCCTCTACGAGCAGTACTTC.